This T cell receptor (beta chain) originates from a study of control samples from healthy donors and cancer patients. The data were produced by immunoSEQ multiplex PCR, yet TCRdb's version contains in-frame clones alone and is incomplete. The sample contains under 150,000 clones, about 91% of which appear only once. Trimming cost V 0 bases and J 5 bases; bases outside gene matches: 7. Germline V gene lookup returns CDR1 SGHVS and CDR2 FNYEAQ. The CDR3 runs 15 residues. The J gene is TRBJ2-7, the V gene TRBV7-6, with 7 bases matching TRBD1. The sequence came from a middle-aged man in good health. Input material: blood. CDR3 amino acids: CASSLAGQDADEQYF. As DNA, the CDR3 is TGTGCCAGCAGCTTAGCTGGACAGGACGCAGACGAGCAGTACTTC.